This entry lists 10 T cell receptor beta chains sequenced from one sample in a study of blood T cells in healthy people across ages. PCR was performed a second time for roughly 7 to 12 cycles using a sample-barcoded 5' primer and a J-beta primer mix. Using its own MiXCR run on the 5' RACE reads, TCRdb lists one record per CDR3 protein. The table lists about 1.6 million distinct CDR3 sequences, about 32% of them singletons. The specimen sequenced was blood. The receptors come from a woman aged 30 to 39 in good health.

J is TRBJ2-3 and V is TRBV5-1; D is unclear. The CDR3 covers 13 residues. The V end lost 6 bases, the J end lost 0 bases, and 8 bases lay between the germline ends. Germline V gene sequence: CDR1 SGHRS, CDR2 YFSETQ. CDR3 sequence reads: CASTTDSTDTQYF. The CDR3 nucleotides read TGCGCCAGCACCACGGATAGCACAGATACGCAGTATTTT.

The chain combines TRBV5-1 with TRBJ2-3; D might be TRBD2 (5 bases). The CDR3 totals 14 residues. The V gene lost 4 bases and the J gene lost 2 bases, with 11 bases spanning the gap. Germline CDR1 is SGHRS and CDR2 is YFSETQ. CDR3 bases: TGCGCCAGCAGCATAGGACTGTTCACAGATACGCAGTATTTT. Its translation is CASSIGLFTDTQYF.

In its sample, this clonotype was seen a few times. J is TRBJ2-3 and V is TRBV7-9; 10 bases map to TRBD2. Germline-derived CDR1 and CDR2 are SEHNR and FQNEAQ (reference sequence). The CDR3 totals 15 residues. J lost 4 bases, V lost 5 bases, and 6 bases had no gene match. Written as DNA, the CDR3 is TGTGCCAGCAGCCGCCCTAGCGGGAGTTCAGATACGCAGTATTTT. Translated: CASSRPSGSSDTQYF.

The rearrangement uses TRBV5-6 and TRBJ2-7; 8 bases are a match to TRBD1. J lost 4 bases, V lost 4 bases, and 13 bases had no gene match. Germline CDR1 is SGHDT and CDR2 is YYEEEE. The CDR3 covers 16 residues. CDR3 nucleotide sequence: TGTGCCAGCAGCCTCCTTTCCCAGGGGGCGTATTACGAGCAGTACTTC. This encodes CASSLLSQGAYYEQYF.

This chain uses TRBV7-8 with TRBJ2-1; weak D call: TRBD1 (6 bases). Trimming shortened V by 1 base and J by 1 base, and 11 bases separated the two germline ends. CDR3 size: 16 residues. The V gene's germline CDR1 is SGHVS and CDR2 FQNEAQ. In DNA, the CDR3 is TGTGCCAGCAGCTTAGTTTACAGGGCGTCCTACAATGAGCAGTTCTTC. Amino acid sequence: CASSLVYRASYNEQFF.

The V call is TRBV3-1, the J call TRBJ2-6; D is perhaps TRBD1 (6 bases). Germline CDR1 reads LGHDT; CDR2 reads YNNKEL (reference sequence). Trimming took 3 bases from V and 1 from J, leaving 16 bases between them. This CDR3 has 18 amino acids. The CDR3 DNA reads as TGTGCCAGCAGCCACGAAGGGGGTTTTGGATCTGGGGCCAACGTCCTGACTTTC. It yields the protein CASSHEGGFGSGANVLTF.

This chain connects TRBV3-1 to TRBJ2-3; no reliable D call. Between the trimmed V and J ends, which lost 3 bases and 4 bases, there was a span of 11 bases. CDR3 length: 14 amino acids. Germline V gene sequence: CDR1 LGHDT, CDR2 YNNKEL (reference sequence). Here the CDR3 reads CASSQNSAADTQYF. The CDR3 DNA reads as TGTGCCAGCAGCCAGAACTCTGCCGCAGATACGCAGTATTTT.

The V call is TRBV29-1, the J call TRBJ1-2; D is undetermined. The ends were cut back, 6 bases at V and 0 bases at J, with 17 bases in the middle. The CDR3 has 15 amino acids. Germline V lookup: CDR1 SQVTM, CDR2 ANQGSEA. The CDR3 nucleotides are TGCAGCGTGGAATCTACTATAGGGCCTAACTATGGCTACACCTTC. It yields the protein CSVESTIGPNYGYTF.

The CDR3 region is CASSSSWREYYEQYF. CDR3 nucleotide sequence: TGTGCCAGCAGCTCATCGTGGCGGGAGTATTACGAGCAGTACTTC. This chain uses TRBV5-5 with TRBJ2-4, with 7 positions matching TRBD2. The J call is in doubt because the DNA end fits TRBJ2-7 better. Germline CDR1 reads SGHKS; CDR2 reads YYEKEE (reference sequence). This CDR3 has 15 amino acids.

The chain carries TRBV12-3 or TRBV12-4 and TRBJ2-7; D may correspond to TRBD1 or TRBD2 (5 bases each). This CDR3 region has 14 residues. V lost 6 bases and J 3 bases, leaving 15 bases between the germline ends. The CDR3 region is CASRPGRSNYEQYF. CDR3 bases: TGTGCCAGCAGGCCGGGACGGTCGAACTACGAGCAGTACTTC.